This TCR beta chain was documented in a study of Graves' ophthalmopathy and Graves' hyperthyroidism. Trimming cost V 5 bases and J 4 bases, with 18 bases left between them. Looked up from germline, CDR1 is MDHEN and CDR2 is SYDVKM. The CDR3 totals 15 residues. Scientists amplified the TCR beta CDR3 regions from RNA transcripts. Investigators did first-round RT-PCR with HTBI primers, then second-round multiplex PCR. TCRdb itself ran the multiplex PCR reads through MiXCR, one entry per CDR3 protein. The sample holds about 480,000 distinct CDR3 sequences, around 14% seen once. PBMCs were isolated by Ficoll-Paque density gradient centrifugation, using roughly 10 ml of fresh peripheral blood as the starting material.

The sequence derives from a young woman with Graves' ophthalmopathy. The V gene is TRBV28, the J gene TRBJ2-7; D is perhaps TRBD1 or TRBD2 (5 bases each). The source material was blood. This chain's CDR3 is CASSPRKGSRYEQYF. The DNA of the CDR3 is TGTGCCAGCAGTCCCCGGAAGGGGAGCAGATACGAGCAGTACTTC.